This TCR beta chain was recorded in a study of shared clonotypes between healthy human individuals. This clone was observed once. Here immunoSEQ multiplex PCR was the method, and the copy in TCRdb shows in-frame clones only, minus some. The sample contains roughly 1,600,000 clones, around 98.5% of which appear only once. V was cut by 5 bases and J by 5 bases, with 14 bases left in between. From germline, CDR1 is KGHSH and CDR2 LQKENI. The CDR3 runs 14 residues. The sequencing sample was made of naive CD4+ T cells sorted from blood. Subset meaning: CD45RA+ positively selected. This chain joins TRBV18 and TRBJ2-3; D possibly corresponds to TRBD2 (6 bases). This TCR came from a man aged 25-45 years in good health. The CDR3 region is CASSFSLAGDTQYF. The CDR3 region has the DNA TGTGCCAGCTCATTTTCACTAGCTGGAGATACGCAGTATTTT.